The sequence of this TCR beta chain was determined in a study of T cells in Graves' hyperthyroidism and ophthalmopathy. Disease duration under 2 months; hyperthyroidism patients were aged 18 to 65. The study based diagnoses on clinical symptoms, serum thyroxine and TRAb, thyroid ultrasound and orbital computed tomography. Many counts were recorded for this clonotype. TCR beta CDR3 regions were amplified from RNA. During a first-round RT-PCR of the TCR CDR3, the HTBI primer set was used. TCRdb ran MiXCR on the multiplex PCR reads and lists one entry per CDR3 protein. The table records approximately 420,000 distinct CDR3 sequences, about an eighth of them present only once. The CDR3 totals 16 residues. The trim removed 1 base at V and 4 bases at J, leaving 9 bases unmatched. Germline V gives CDR1 SGHAT, CDR2 FQNNGV.

The receptor comes from a woman younger than 30 with Graves' hyperthyroidism. The source material was blood. The chain is built from TRBV11-2 and TRBJ2-7, with 8 bases aligning to TRBD2. The CDR3 here is CASSLGAGGQWYEQYF. The CDR3 DNA sequence: TGTGCCAGCAGCTTAGGGGCGGGGGGCCAGTGGTACGAGCAGTACTTC.